This TCR beta chain was sequenced during a study of beta chain features in type 1 diabetes. About the study: Over all samples combined, 90 million to 140 million sorted cells were examined.

Sequencing targeted expressed TCRB transcripts, as all isolated RNA had been reverse transcribed. Generated by immunoSEQ multiplex PCR, the TCRdb table keeps only in-frame clones and is missing some. This repertoire shows 640,000 or so clones, around 15% found once; its top ten account for less than 0.025%. Notes on the study in general: In comparison with healthy donors, patients had naive, central memory and Treg TCRB repertoires that appeared more similar. In every one of the four CD4+ subsets, TCRB CDR3s were moderately but significantly shorter in Type 1 diabetes patients. In patients and controls equally, PCR might favor templates that are shorter.

This CDR3 comprises 16 residues. The V gene's germline CDR1 is MNHNS and CDR2 SASEGT. V lost 0 bases and J 6 bases, leaving 16 bases between the germline ends. Points on this clone: What it binds is not known.

CD45RO/CCR7/CD25/CD127/CD95/CD27 separated CD4+ naive, central memory, regulatory and stem cell-like memory cells by sorting. The chain has TRBV6-1 and TRBJ2-3; D is perhaps TRBD1 (6 bases). The sample taken for sequencing was naive CD4+ T cells from blood. The receptor was derived from a man aged 18 to 30 with type 1 diabetes. CDR3 sequence reads: CASSEASQGPQDTQYF. The CDR3 bases are TGTGCCAGCAGTGAAGCGTCCCAGGGGCCTCAGGATACGCAGTATTTT.